A single sample gave rise to the 18 T cell receptor beta chains below, sequenced in a study of T cell responses to AZD1222 COVID-19 vaccine. The protocol was immunoSEQ multiplex PCR, while the TCRdb copy is restricted to in-frame clones and leaves out a portion. The table shows 150,000 to 170,000 clones, with about 85% occurring only once. The sample here was peripheral blood, taken on day 0 of AZD1222 vaccination. The receptor set was obtained from an adult in good health.

The V call is TRBV11-2, the J call TRBJ2-3; the match to TRBD2 covers 7 bases. This CDR3 region has 15 residues. The germline V gene has CDR1 SGHAT and CDR2 FQNNGV. The J segment lost 2 bases and the V segment lost 2 bases, leaving 4 bases of the junction unmatched. CDR3 bases: TGTGCCAGCAGCTTACCCCTAGCGGACACAGATACGCAGTATTTT. Protein sequence: CASSLPLADTDTQYF. Based on the CDR3 plus reference TRBV11-2 and TRBJ2-3, the full variable domain is EAGVAQSPRYKIIEKRQSVAFWCNPISGHATLYWYQQILGQGPKLLIQFQNNGVVDDSQLPKDRFSAERLKGVDSTLKIQPAKLEDSAVYLCASSLPLADTDTQYFGPGTRLTVL.

The chain recombines TRBV9 with TRBJ2-3, with TRBD1 identical over 8 bases. After removal of 0 bases from V and 4 bases from J, the junction contained 7 bases not matched to a gene. There are 16 residues in the CDR3. Germline CDR1 and CDR2: SGDLS and YYNGEE. Written as DNA, the CDR3 is TGTGCCAGCAGCGTAGGCCCAGGGGGCGGAGCAGATACGCAGTATTTT. It encodes CASSVGPGGGADTQYF.

This sequence joins TRBV5-4 and TRBJ2-7; 9 bases are shared with TRBD1. The germline CDR1 and CDR2 sequences are SGHNT and YYREEE (reference sequence). With 4 bases clipped from V and 6 bases from J, the junction kept 5 bases outside the gene matches. The CDR3 totals 13 residues. This CDR3 reads CASSRDRDGEQYF. The CDR3 DNA reads TGTGCCAGCAGCCGGGACAGGGATGGCGAGCAGTACTTC.

A note on this clone: In the same sample, other DNA sequences code for this CDR3. CDR3 amino acids: CASSLTALYGYTF. CDR3 DNA: TGTGCCAGCAGTTTAACGGCCCTGTATGGCTACACCTTC. The chain joins TRBV28 to TRBJ1-2; D unresolved. Germline loops: CDR1 MDHEN, CDR2 SYDVKM. V lost 2 bases and J lost 5, with 9 bases in between. This CDR3 region has 13 residues.

This sequence joins TRBV29-1 and TRBJ2-2, with D maybe TRBD1 (6 bases). The germline V gene encodes CDR1 SQVTM and CDR2 ANQGSEA. This CDR3 comprises 14 residues. The V end lost 4 bases, the J end lost 4 bases, and 13 bases lay between the germline ends. The CDR3 sequence is CSVAQGMGTGELFF. CDR3 DNA: TGCAGCGTTGCGCAGGGGATGGGCACCGGGGAGCTGTTTTTT.

The chain carries TRBV28 and TRBJ2-7, with TRBD1 identical over 7 bases. Germline V gene lookup returns CDR1 MDHEN and CDR2 SYDVKM. This CDR3 comprises 15 residues. V was pared by 2 bases and J by 2 bases, with 6 bases of the junction left unmatched. Written as DNA, the CDR3 is TGTGCCAGCAGTTTAGGTGGGACAGTTACCTACGAGCAGTACTTC. Its translation is CASSLGGTVTYEQYF.

V usage is TRBV7-2 and J usage is TRBJ2-1; 11 bases line up with TRBD2. The CDR3 contains 16 residues. Germline V gene data show CDR1 as SGHTA and CDR2 as FQGNSA. With V trimmed by 1 base and J by 4 bases, 3 bases remained unmatched. The CDR3 here is CASSLDTSGGYNEQFF. The CDR3, as DNA: TGTGCCAGCAGCTTAGATACTAGCGGGGGTTACAATGAGCAGTTCTTC.

This clone was observed once. The chain recombines TRBV6-2 or TRBV6-3 with TRBJ1-5; 7 bases are a match to TRBD1. This CDR3 contains 15 residues. J gave up 7 bases and V 2 bases, and 8 bases lay outside the gene matches. CDR1 is MNHEY and CDR2 is SVGEGT in the germline V gene. CDR3 region: CASSYGQVRRQPQHF. CDR3 bases: TGTGCCAGCAGTTACGGACAGGTTCGGAGACAGCCCCAGCATTTT.

The chain recombines TRBV28 with TRBJ1-5; TRBD1 matches 8 bases. The CDR3 totals 15 residues. From germline, CDR1 is MDHEN and CDR2 SYDVKM. Trimming cost V 6 bases and J 6 bases; bases outside gene matches: 10. CDR3 nucleotides: TGTGCCAGCAGGGGACCCGGGACAGGAGGTCAGCCCCAGCATTTT. Translated, it gives CASRGPGTGGQPQHF. The variable domain in full, completed from reference TRBV28 and TRBJ1-5, reads DVKVTQSSRYLVKRTGEKVFLECVQDMDHENMFWYRQDPGLGLRLIYFSYDVKMKEKGDIPEGYSVSREKKERFSLILESASTNQTSMYLCASRGPGTGGQPQHFGDGTRLSIL.

This clone appeared a single time. This chain links TRBV9 with TRBJ2-3; no definite D call. CDR1 and CDR2 from the germline V gene are SGDLS and YYNGEE. Trimming removed 3 bases at V and 8 bases at J, with 13 bases between. This CDR3 comprises 13 residues. Written as DNA, the CDR3 is TGTGCCAGCAGCGCGAACAGCATACCTACGCAGTATTTT. Protein product: CASSANSIPTQYF.

V and J are TRBV7-9 and TRBJ1-3; D is undetermined. The germline V and J ends were trimmed by 1 base and 0 bases, with 7 bases remaining between them. The CDR3 consists of 15 residues. CDR1 and CDR2 from the germline V gene are SEHNR and FQNEAQ (reference sequence). Here the CDR3 reads CASSLGQSSGNTIYF. The CDR3 bases are TGTGCCAGCAGCTTAGGGCAGAGCTCTGGAAACACCATATATTTT.

The chain couples TRBV10-3 to TRBJ1-2; the match to TRBD1 covers 8 bases. Germline CDR1 and CDR2: ENHRY and SYGVKD. The CDR3 is made up of 13 amino acids. V was pared by 10 bases and J by 2 bases, with 6 bases of the junction left unmatched. The CDR3 loop reads CATTGAPNYGYTF. CDR3 nucleotides: TGTGCCACGACAGGGGCCCCAAACTATGGCTACACCTTC.

The chain is built from TRBV7-8 and TRBJ2-7, with TRBD1 matching over 8 bases. This CDR3 has 17 residues. Per the germline V gene, CDR1 is SGHVS and CDR2 is FQNEAQ. After removal of 5 bases from V and 5 bases from J, the junction contained 17 bases not matched to a gene. DNA of the CDR3: TGTGCCAGCAGCCTCACCGGGACAGGTGTTTGGTTAGACGAGCAGTACTTC. This codes for CASSLTGTGVWLDEQYF.

The V call is TRBV6-5, the J call TRBJ1-2, with 7 nucleotides matching TRBD1. This CDR3 comprises 13 residues. Germline V lookup: CDR1 MNHEY, CDR2 SVGAGI. The ends lost 7 bases at V and 4 bases at J; junction bases unmatched: 6. CDR3 protein: CASKEGAFYGYTF. Here the CDR3 DNA reads TGTGCCAGCAAGGAGGGGGCGTTCTATGGCTACACCTTC.

The CDR3, as DNA: TGCGCCAGCAGCTTGATACTAGCTCAGGGCACAGATACGCAGTATTTT. It yields the protein CASSLILAQGTDTQYF. The chain links TRBV5-1 to TRBJ2-3; perhaps TRBD2 as D (6 bases). In germline, CDR1 is SGHRS, CDR2 YFSETQ. V was cut by 1 base and J by 1 base, with 13 bases left in between. The length of the CDR3 is 16 residues.

The chain joins TRBV6-1 to TRBJ1-3; D is unresolved. Per the germline V gene, CDR1 is MNHNS and CDR2 is SASEGT. Deletions cut 3 bases from V and 0 bases from J, with 9 bases between. The CDR3 covers 15 residues. The CDR3 DNA follows: TGTGCCAGCAGTGATATTCTGTTCTCTGGAAACACCATATATTTT. This sequence encodes CASSDILFSGNTIYF.

The rearrangement joins TRBV7-9 to TRBJ2-2, with TRBD1 matching 11 bases. J lost 4 bases, V lost 5 bases, and 15 bases had no gene match. Germline V gene sequence: CDR1 SEHNR, CDR2 FQNEAQ (reference sequence). The CDR3 loop spans 19 amino acids. The chain's CDR3 is CASSPGQGAYDFPTGELFF. CDR3 sequence (DNA): TGTGCCAGCAGCCCCGGACAGGGGGCCTATGATTTCCCCACCGGGGAGCTGTTTTTT.

The chain recombines TRBV10-3 with TRBJ2-1, with 10 bases lining up with TRBD1. The CDR3 is made up of 15 amino acids. The V segment lost 8 bases and the J segment 6 bases; nucleotides outside the gene matches: 10. From germline, CDR1 is ENHRY and CDR2 SYGVKD. The CDR3 sequence: CAIRPTGTGVNEQFF. CDR3 DNA sequence: TGTGCCATCCGTCCTACCGGGACAGGGGTCAATGAGCAGTTCTTC.